The 8 T cell receptor beta chains in this list originate from one sample, sequenced in a study of blood T cell repertoires in COVID-19. Assay used: immunoSEQ multiplex PCR; TCRdb lists only in-frame clones, some missing. Seen here are more than 150,000 clones, 70% to 90% observed once, and the top ten hold 2.5% to 3%. The sample consisted of peripheral blood. These TCRs come from a man in his forties with active or convalescent COVID-19.

This clone was recorded only once. This chain links TRBV5-5 with TRBJ1-2, with 8 bases aligning to TRBD1. The CDR3 has 16 residues. Germline CDR1 and CDR2: SGHKS and YYEKEE (reference sequence). V shed 3 bases and J 0 bases; nucleotides not matched to a gene: 7. The CDR3 nucleotides read TGTGCCAGCAGCTCCGCCTACAGGGGGGCTAACTATGGCTACACCTTC. This gives the protein CASSSAYRGANYGYTF.

This clone has a single count. The rearrangement uses TRBV12-3 or TRBV12-4 and TRBJ2-7; D unclear. Trimming pared 4 bases from V and 5 bases from J, leaving 6 bases between. The CDR3 consists of 11 residues. The CDR3 sequence is CASSWANEQYF. CDR3 DNA sequence: TGTGCCAGCAGTTGGGCCAACGAGCAGTACTTC.

The chain has TRBV7-8 and TRBJ1-4; tentative D call: TRBD1 (5 bases). This CDR3 is 14 amino acids long. Germline V gives CDR1 SGHVS, CDR2 FQNEAQ. Trimming shortened V by 5 bases and J by 2 bases, and 9 bases separated the two germline ends. CDR3 DNA sequence: TGTGCCAGCAGCCGGGGGGGGACTAATGAAAAACTGTTTTTT. Encoded protein: CASSRGGTNEKLFF. Full variable domain (missing parts from reference TRBV7-8 and TRBJ1-4): GAGVSQSPRYKVAKRGQDVALRCDPISGHVSLFWYQQALGQGPEFLTYFQNEAQLDKSGLPSDRFFAERPEGSVSTLKIQRTQQEDSAVYLCASSRGGTNEKLFFGSGTQLSVL.

The chain recombines TRBV7-8 with TRBJ1-5; TRBD1 agrees at 8 bases. Germline CDR1 SGHVS, CDR2 FQNEAQ. CDR3 size: 17 residues. V lost 5 bases, J lost 6 bases, and 15 bases stayed unmatched. The CDR3 DNA reads as TGTGCCAGCAGCCTAAACCAACCAAACAGGGGGACTCAGCCCCAGCATTTT. This gives the protein CASSLNQPNRGTQPQHF.

V usage is TRBV2 and J usage is TRBJ2-4; D is perhaps TRBD2 (5 bases). This CDR3 is 14 amino acids long. Trimming took off 4 bases at V and 0 bases at J, with 7 bases between the two ends. Per the germline V gene, CDR1 is SNHLY and CDR2 is FYNNEI. The CDR3 region is CASSGGLAKNIQYF. CDR3 DNA sequence: TGTGCCAGCAGTGGAGGGCTAGCCAAAAACATTCAGTACTTC. The variable domain in full, with the rest retrieved from reference TRBV2 and TRBJ2-4, is EPEVTQTPSHQVTQMGQEVILRCVPISNHLYFYWYRQILGQKVEFLVSFYNNEISEKSEIFDDQFSVERPDGSNFTLKIRSTKLEDSAMYFCASSGGLAKNIQYFGAGTRLSVL.

This chain connects TRBV6-4 to TRBJ1-1, with 9 bases aligning to TRBD1. The J segment lost 1 base and the V segment lost 11 bases, leaving 8 bases of the junction unmatched. In germline, CDR1 is MRHNA, CDR2 SNTAGT. The CDR3 has 14 amino acids. As DNA, the CDR3 is TGTGCCCCTACAGGGGGCCACTCGAACACTGAAGCTTTCTTT. Translating it yields CAPTGGHSNTEAFF.

V is TRBV27 and J is TRBJ1-1; 7 positions agree with TRBD1. V dropped 5 bases and J dropped 1; count of bases not matched to a gene: 4. The CDR3 has 14 residues. Germline CDR1 reads MNHEY; CDR2 reads SMNVEV (reference sequence). The CDR3 bases are TGTGCCAGCAGTAGACAGGGATCGAACACTGAAGCTTTCTTT. Protein product: CASSRQGSNTEAFF.

This clone has only a few counts. This chain links TRBV3-1 (or the pseudogene TRBV3-2) with TRBJ1-1, with a weak D call TRBD1 (6 bases). Germline V gene sequence: CDR1 LGHDT, CDR2 YNNKEL (reference sequence). This CDR3 is 15 amino acids long. V was clipped by 4 bases and J by 4 bases, with 16 bases between them. CDR3 in DNA: TGTGCCAGCAGCCCCCAGACTACAGGGCCCACTGAAGCTTTCTTT. The encoded protein is CASSPQTTGPTEAFF.